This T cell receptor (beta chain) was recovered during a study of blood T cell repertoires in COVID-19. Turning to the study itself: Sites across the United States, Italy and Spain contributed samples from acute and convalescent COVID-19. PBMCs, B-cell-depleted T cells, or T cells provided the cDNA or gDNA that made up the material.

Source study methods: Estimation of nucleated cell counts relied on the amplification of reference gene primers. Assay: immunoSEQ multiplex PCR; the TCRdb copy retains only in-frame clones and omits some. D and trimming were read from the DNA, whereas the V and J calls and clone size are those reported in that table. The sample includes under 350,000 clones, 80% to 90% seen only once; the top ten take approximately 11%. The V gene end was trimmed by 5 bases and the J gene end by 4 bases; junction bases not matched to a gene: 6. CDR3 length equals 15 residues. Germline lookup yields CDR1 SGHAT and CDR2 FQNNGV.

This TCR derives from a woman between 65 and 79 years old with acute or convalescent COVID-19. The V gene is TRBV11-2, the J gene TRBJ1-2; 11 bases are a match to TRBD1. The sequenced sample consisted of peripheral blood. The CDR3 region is CASSRTGGYPYGYTF. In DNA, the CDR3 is TGTGCCAGCAGCCGGACAGGGGGCTATCCCTATGGCTACACCTTC.